These T cell receptor beta chains were read from a single sample in a study of CD8+CD57+ T cells in acquired aplastic anemia. In TCRdb, the reads were re-called with MiXCR into one record per CDR3 protein. The table has about 190,000 distinct CDR3 sequences, around half seen once. The source material was sorted CD4+, CD8+, or CD8+CD57+ T cells (not recorded which) from PBMCs. These receptors originate from a human donor in good health, serving as a control. Each CDR3 is given with its conserved first and last residue. A D gene is named only where the DNA matches it firmly. Clone size is stated in some rows and not others, as once, few, many or a class when expanded.

TRBV10-2	NA	TRBJ1-2	NA	TGCGCCAGCAGTGAGTCCACGGGGGCCAACTATGGCTACACCTTC	CASSESTGANYGYTF
TRBV6-1	NA	TRBJ2-1	NA	TGTGCCAGCAGTCCACCTATGGAGACCAATGAGCAGTTCTTC	CASSPPMETNEQFF
TRBV25-1	NA	TRBJ2-7	TRBD1	TGTGCCAGCAGTGCAACGGGACAGCCAGTCTACGAGCAGTACTTC	CASSATGQPVYEQYF
TRBV2	NA	TRBJ1-6	NA	TGTGCCAGCATCACAGAATCGTCCCTTAATTCACCCCTCCACTTT	CASITESSLNSPLHF
TRBV5-1	NA	TRBJ1-3	NA	TGCGCCAGCAGCCTCGAGACAGGTTCTGGAAACACCATATATTTT	CASSLETGSGNTIYF
TRBV7-2	many	TRBJ2-5	TRBD1	TGTGCCAGCAGCTTCGGACAGGAAGAGACCCAGTACTTC	CASSFGQEETQYF
TRBV7-2	few	TRBJ1-2	NA	TGTGCCAGCAGCTTAGCGGGGAGGGGTGGTCATGGCTACACCTTC	CASSLAGRGGHGYTF
TRBV19	many	TRBJ1-3	NA	TGTGCCAGTAGTGCCACTGACTCTGGAAACACCATATATTTT	CASSATDSGNTIYF
TRBV29-1	NA	TRBJ1-5	NA	TGCAGCGTAGGGGGAGGAGGAGGCCAGCCCCAGCATTTT	CSVGGGGGQPQHF
TRBV24-1	NA	TRBJ2-7	NA	TGTGCCACCAGTCGGGCAGTCCGGGGACTCCTCTACGAGCAGTACTTC	CATSRAVRGLLYEQYF
TRBV9	NA	TRBJ1-3	NA	TGTGCCAGCAGCGAGGTGGGGTCTGGAAACACCATATATTTT	CASSEVGSGNTIYF
TRBV5-5	many	TRBJ2-2	NA	TGTGCCAGCAGCTTGGTTGGGGGACCGAACACCGGGGAGCTGTTTTTT	CASSLVGGPNTGELFF
TRBV7-6	many	TRBJ1-1	NA	TGTGCCAGCAGCCCTGTGCTGGGGATCACTGAAGCTTTCTTT	CASSPVLGITEAFF
TRBV20-1	NA	TRBJ2-3	NA	TGCAGTGCCACCCTAGGCCTAAGCACAGGTACGCAGTATTTT	CSATLGLSTGTQYF
TRBV12-3/TRBV12-4	NA	TRBJ1-2	NA	TGTGCCAGCACCGTCGTGGCTGGCTACACCTTC	CASTVVAGYTF
TRBV15	NA	TRBJ2-7	TRBD2	TGTGCCACCAGCAGAGATGTTAGCGGGGCGTCCTACGAGCAGTACTTC	CATSRDVSGASYEQYF
TRBV19	NA	TRBJ2-7	NA	TGTGCCAGTGGTGTGGACTTAACGGACACCACCTACGAGCAGTACTTC	CASGVDLTDTTYEQYF
TRBV20-1	many	TRBJ1-1	NA	TGCAGTGCTGAGGGCACTGAAGCTTTCTTT	CSAEGTEAFF
TRBV12-3/TRBV12-4	many	TRBJ2-7	NA	TGTGCCAGCAGTTTATACACAGGGATTGGGAGTGAGCAGTACTTC	CASSLYTGIGSEQYF
TRBV14	medium-sized	TRBJ1-4	NA	TGTGCCAGCAGCCACCGGCCCGCAGAAAAACTGTTTTTT	CASSHRPAEKLFF
TRBV5-6	many	TRBJ1-6	TRBD1	TGTGCCAGCAGCTTCCTTGGGACAGGGGATTCACCCCTCCACTTT	CASSFLGTGDSPLHF
TRBV4-1	NA	TRBJ2-4	NA	TGCGCCAGCAGCCAAGAAGGCGGTGGGCTAGGGTTCTCGAAAAACATTCAGTACTTC	CASSQEGGGLGFSKNIQYF
TRBV10-3	few	TRBJ1-2	NA	TGTGCCATCAGTGAGTCTCAGGAAAGCTATGGCTACACCTTC	CAISESQESYGYTF
TRBV19	NA	TRBJ1-6	TRBD1	TGTGCCAGTAGTAAGGGGGTCGAGACAGGGAACTCACCCCTCCACTTT	CASSKGVETGNSPLHF
TRBV2	once	TRBJ1-2	NA	TGTGCCAGCAGTGAACAGGGACGATATAGCTACACCTTC	CASSEQGRYSYTF
TRBV6-5	NA	TRBJ2-7	TRBD1	TGTACCAGCAGTCGACAGGGGGCACGTACCTACGAGCAGTACTTC	CTSSRQGARTYEQYF
TRBV10-3	NA	TRBJ2-1	TRBD2	TGTGCCATCAGTGCGCTAGCGGGGGGGCTTGGTGAGCAGTTCTTC	CAISALAGGLGEQFF
TRBV7-3	NA	TRBJ2-5	NA	TGTGCCAGCAGCTTAACTGCCGGGGCTAACACCGAGACCCAGTACTTC	CASSLTAGANTETQYF
TRBV5-1	NA	TRBJ2-5	NA	TGCGCCAGCAGCCCAATCGGGGCTAGTGGAGAGACCCAGTACTTC	CASSPIGASGETQYF
TRBV12-3/TRBV12-4	NA	TRBJ2-7	TRBD2	TGTGCCAGCAGTTCTCGGACTAGCGGGACCTACGAGCAGTACTTC	CASSSRTSGTYEQYF
TRBV27	few	TRBJ1-3	NA	TGTGCCAGCAGTCCCCAGGGTCTCTCTGGAAACACCATATATTTT	CASSPQGLSGNTIYF
TRBV15	NA	TRBJ2-3	TRBD1	TGTGCCACCAGCAGAGGAGACAGGGACACAGATACGCAGTATTTT	CATSRGDRDTDTQYF
TRBV9	NA	TRBJ2-7	NA	TGTGCCAGCGGGGCAGGACAGAGAGACTACGAGCAGTACTTC	CASGAGQRDYEQYF
TRBV2	once	TRBJ2-7	NA	TGTGCCAGCTCACAATCAGGGGGGGGCAAGCAGTACTTC	CASSQSGGGKQYF
TRBV19	once	TRBJ1-6	TRBD1	TGTGCCAGTAGTATCTGGGACAGGGGAAATTCACCCCTCCACTTT	CASSIWDRGNSPLHF
TRBV15	NA	TRBJ2-5	TRBD1	TGTGCCACCAGCAGAGGGCAGGGGGTCGAGACCCAGTACTTC	CATSRGQGVETQYF
TRBV29-1	few	TRBJ2-5	NA	TGCAGCGTTGTTGGCCTGCAGCACACACTCTACTTC	CSVVGLQHTLYF
TRBV14	once	TRBJ1-2	NA	TGTGCCAGCAGCCAAGGGGGGGACGTAGCTAACTATGGCTACACCTTC	CASSQGGDVANYGYTF
TRBV7-6	NA	TRBJ2-1	TRBD1	TGTGCCAGCAGTACGAGACAGGGGGGAAACAATGAGCAGTTCTTC	CASSTRQGGNNEQFF
TRBV7-8	many	TRBJ1-6	TRBD1	TGTGCCAGCAGCATACCGTGGGACAGAAACTCACCCCTCCACTTT	CASSIPWDRNSPLHF
TRBV12-3/TRBV12-4	few	TRBJ1-4	NA	TGTGCCAGCAGTTTATTCGGTGAGGCTAATGAAAAACTGTTTTTT	CASSLFGEANEKLFF
TRBV10-3	NA	TRBJ1-2	NA	TGTGCCATCAGTGAACCAGGGGCGCTAGCTAACTATGGCTACACCTTC	CAISEPGALANYGYTF
TRBV19	few	TRBJ2-6	NA	TGTGCCGCAGGAGTCCCCGGGCTGTGCTCTGGGGCCAACGTCCTGACTTTC	CAAGVPGLCSGANVLTF
TRBV10-3	NA	TRBJ2-7	TRBD1	TGTGCCATCAGGGGACAGGGGGCGGGGGAGCAGTACTTC	CAIRGQGAGEQYF
TRBV10-3	NA	TRBJ2-5	NA	TGTGCCATCAGCTCGGGTCGTGAGACCCAGTACTTC	CAISSGRETQYF
TRBV18	few	TRBJ1-3	TRBD1	TGTGCCAGCTCACCACGACAGGGACTCTCTGGAAACACCATATATTTT	CASSPRQGLSGNTIYF
TRBV7-2	NA	TRBJ2-7	TRBD2	TGTGCCAGCAGCTCAGTAGCGGGGGGGCCGCGGGAGCAGTACTTC	CASSSVAGGPREQYF
TRBV7-9	NA	TRBJ2-1	TRBD2	TGTGCCAGCGCCCGGCTAGCGGAGAATGAGCAGTTCTTC	CASARLAENEQFF
TRBV7-7	many	TRBJ2-1	NA	TGTGCTAGCAGCGTCGGGACGGATTCCTACAATGAGCAGTTCTTC	CASSVGTDSYNEQFF
TRBV2	few	TRBJ2-7	TRBD1	TGTGCCGGACCCGGGACAGGGGTCTCCTACGAGCAGTACTTC	CAGPGTGVSYEQYF